Shown below are 19 T cell receptor beta chains from a single sample sequenced in a study of CD8+CD57+ T cells in acquired aplastic anemia. Genomic DNA, the template, was used for profiling of the TCR beta VDJ and CDR3. TCRdb redid the calling of the reads with MiXCR, one entry per CDR3 protein. The table lists a few hundred thousand distinct CDR3 sequences, 45% to 65% of them singletons. Material for sequencing was sorted CD4+, CD8+, or CD8+CD57+ T cells (not recorded which) from PBMCs. The receptors derive from a human donor with severe aplastic anemia or a healthy control (not recorded which).

The V gene is TRBV5-1, the J gene TRBJ2-7; TRBD1 matches 12 bases. CDR1 SGHRS and CDR2 YFSETQ come from the germline V gene. CDR3 length: 15 residues. V lost 4 bases to trimming and J lost 4 bases; unmatched junction nucleotides: 6. The CDR3 nucleotides read TGCGCCAGCAGCGAAACGGGACAGGGGGCTTACGAGCAGTACTTC. Translating it yields CASSETGQGAYEQYF.

The rearrangement links TRBV7-3 to TRBJ2-7; perhaps TRBD2 as D (6 bases). From germline, CDR1 is SGHTA and CDR2 FQGTGA. CDR3 length equals 14 residues. In nucleotides, the CDR3 is TGTGCTAGAGATCTGAGCGGGTCGCCCTACGAGCAGTACTTC. Translation gives CARDLSGSPYEQYF.

The chain recombines TRBV10-3 with TRBJ1-1, with D perhaps TRBD1 (5 bases). Germline loops: CDR1 ENHRY, CDR2 SYGVKD. V was trimmed by 2 bases and J by 3 bases, leaving 10 bases between them. The CDR3 is 14 residues long. CDR3 nucleotides: TGTGCCATCAGTGAGGACCAGGGATACACTGAAGCTTTCTTT. It yields the protein CAISEDQGYTEAFF.

This clonotype showed up many times. The chain employs TRBV9 and TRBJ2-2; D ambiguous. The germline V and J ends were trimmed by 2 bases and 4 bases, with 9 bases remaining between them. Germline V gene data show CDR1 as SGDLS and CDR2 as YYNGEE. This CDR3 is 14 amino acids long. CDR3 DNA sequence: TGTGCCAGCAGCGTTGATGGAATCACCGGGGAGCTGTTTTTT. Encoded protein: CASSVDGITGELFF. Together with reference TRBV9 and TRBJ2-2, the CDR3 gives the full variable domain: DSGVTQTPKHLITATGQRVTLRCSPRSGDLSVYWYQQSLDQGLQFLIQYYNGEERAKGNILERFSAQQFPDLHSELNLSSLELGDSALYFCASSVDGITGELFFGEGSRLTVL.

The rearrangement links TRBV20-1 to TRBJ1-3, with 8 bases identical to TRBD1. The CDR3 spans 13 residues. After removal of 5 bases from V and 2 bases from J, the junction contained 2 bases not matched to a gene. Looked up from germline, CDR1 is DFQATT and CDR2 is SNEGSKA (reference sequence). DNA for the CDR3: TGCAGTGCTCTGGGACAGGCTGGAAACACCATATATTTT. It encodes CSALGQAGNTIYF.

V gene TRBV6-8 combines with J gene TRBJ2-5; D unresolved. CDR3 length: 15 residues. V lost 2 bases to trimming and J lost 2 bases, with 12 bases between them. Germline V gives CDR1 MNHGY, CDR2 SAAAGT. The DNA for the CDR3 is TGTGCCAGCAGTTACACACGGACGTTACAAGAGACCCAGTACTTC. Translated, it gives CASSYTRTLQETQYF.

This clonotype was seen only a few times. The chain combines TRBV4-3 with TRBJ1-6, with a weak D call TRBD1 (5 bases). Trimming took off 7 bases at V and 6 bases at J, with 22 bases between the two ends. Germline V gene data show CDR1 as LGHNA and CDR2 as YSLEER. This CDR3 spans 17 amino acids. CDR3 coding DNA: TGCGCCAGCACCAGCCAAGACCCAGGGCTAACTAATTCACCCCTCCACTTT. Protein product: CASTSQDPGLTNSPLHF.

This clonotype was seen more than once but under ten times. The chain couples TRBV11-3 to TRBJ2-7; 7 positions agree with TRBD1. With V trimmed by 5 bases and J by 5 bases, 6 bases remained unmatched. The V gene's germline CDR1 is SGHNT and CDR2 YENEEA. CDR3 length equals 13 residues. The CDR3 is CASSLGTAHEQYF. Here the CDR3 DNA reads TGTGCCAGCAGCCTCGGGACAGCCCACGAGCAGTACTTC.

This rearrangement joins TRBV7-6 to TRBJ1-2; the D is unclear. The germline V gene has CDR1 SGHVS and CDR2 FNYEAQ. Trimming pared 4 bases from V and 7 bases from J, leaving 10 bases between. This CDR3 contains 12 residues. The CDR3 loop reads CASSYGLGGYTF. CDR3 bases: TGTGCCAGCAGCTATGGACTGGGTGGCTACACCTTC.

This clonotype was recorded a few times. V and J are TRBV20-1 and TRBJ2-3; TRBD1 might be the D (5 bases). Germline loops: CDR1 DFQATT, CDR2 SNEGSKA (reference sequence). Deletions cut 0 bases from V and 2 bases from J, with 18 bases between. This CDR3 is built from 17 residues. CDR3 in DNA: TGCAGTGCTAGAGAGGAAGGGGCAGGGATGGACACAGATACGCAGTATTTT. This translates into CSAREEGAGMDTDTQYF.

V is TRBV2 and J is TRBJ2-5; a possible D gene is TRBD2 (5 bases). Germline CDR1 reads SNHLY; CDR2 reads FYNNEI. V was clipped by 3 bases and J by 4 bases, with 6 bases between them. This CDR3 is 12 amino acids long. The CDR3 loop is CASSDRGETQYF. The DNA of the CDR3 is TGTGCCAGCAGTGATCGGGGAGAGACCCAGTACTTC.

This sequence joins TRBV9 and TRBJ2-7; TRBD1 matches 9 bases. CDR1 and CDR2 (germline): SGDLS, YYNGEE. The CDR3 runs 14 residues. After removal of 3 bases from V and 4 bases from J, the junction contained 5 bases not matched to a gene. Here the CDR3 reads CASSATGGRYEQYF. In DNA form, the CDR3 reads TGTGCCAGCAGCGCGACAGGGGGAAGATACGAGCAGTACTTC.

The CDR3 protein is CASSLERGNSGNTIYF. The CDR3 bases are TGTGCCAGCAGCTTAGAGAGGGGGAACTCTGGAAACACCATATATTTT. This chain connects TRBV7-2 to TRBJ1-3; D possibly corresponds to TRBD1 (6 bases). CDR3 length equals 16 residues. V dropped 1 base and J dropped 0 bases, with 10 bases sitting between them. Germline V gives CDR1 SGHTA, CDR2 FQGNSA.

This clonotype was counted between two and nine times. The final CDR3 position lacks the conserved phenylalanine or tryptophan, pointing to a likely read error. The DNA is left out, because the CDR3 cannot be placed on it with certainty; the CDR3 is given as TCRdb lists it. The chain has TRBV29-1 and TRBJ2-5; the D call in the table, TRBD2, was not verified against the DNA. Germline V gives CDR1 SQVTM, CDR2 ANQGSEA. The CDR3 is 13 amino acids in total, end residues counted. CDR3 sequence: CSVELGEHLARCL.

This clonotype was detected many times. The chain has TRBV19 and TRBJ2-5; the match to TRBD1 covers 9 bases. CDR1 and CDR2 (germline): LNHDA, SQIVND (reference sequence). Trimming cost V 4 bases and J 6 bases; bases outside gene matches: 9. The CDR3 sequence is 15 residues long. This CDR3 reads CASSTGQGGGQTQYF. Here the CDR3 DNA reads TGTGCCAGTAGTACGGGACAGGGAGGCGGACAGACCCAGTACTTC.

The gene calls are TRBV7-2 and TRBJ1-5; TRBD1 agrees at 7 bases. The CDR3 has 15 residues. With 1 base clipped from V and 5 bases from J, the junction kept 5 bases outside the gene matches. Per germline, CDR1 SGHTA and CDR2 FQGNSA. The CDR3 DNA sequence: TGTGCCAGCAGCTTAGGACAGGGTCAGGATCAGCCCCAGCATTTT. Its translation: CASSLGQGQDQPQHF.

The rearrangement uses TRBV20-1 and TRBJ2-7, with TRBD1 identical over 10 bases. The CDR3 extends over 14 amino acids. Germline V CDR1 and CDR2: DFQATT, SNEGSKA (reference sequence). V gave up 6 bases and J gave up 2 bases; unmatched junction bases: 7. CDR3 amino acids: CSASGTGVPYEQYF. CDR3 bases: TGCAGTGCGTCCGGGACAGGGGTTCCCTACGAGCAGTACTTC.

This clonotype is a singleton in its sample. The J gene is TRBJ2-4, the V gene TRBV6-4; D is perhaps TRBD1 or TRBD2 (5 bases each). Germline CDR1 is MRHNA and CDR2 is SNTAGT. CDR3 length equals 16 residues. V was pared by 4 bases and J by 0 bases, with 13 bases between. CDR3 coding DNA: TGTGCCAGCAGTGTCGAGGGACCTGTAGCCAAAAACATTCAGTACTTC. Its translation is CASSVEGPVAKNIQYF.

In this sample, this clonotype turned up a few times. V and J are TRBV29-1 and TRBJ2-7, with TRBD1 identical over 7 bases. This CDR3 comprises 11 residues. CDR1 and CDR2 from the germline V gene are SQVTM and ANQGSEA. The V segment lost 6 bases and the J segment 4 bases; nucleotides outside the gene matches: 3. The CDR3 spells CSVGQSYEQYF. For the CDR3, the DNA is TGCAGCGTGGGACAGTCTTACGAGCAGTACTTC.